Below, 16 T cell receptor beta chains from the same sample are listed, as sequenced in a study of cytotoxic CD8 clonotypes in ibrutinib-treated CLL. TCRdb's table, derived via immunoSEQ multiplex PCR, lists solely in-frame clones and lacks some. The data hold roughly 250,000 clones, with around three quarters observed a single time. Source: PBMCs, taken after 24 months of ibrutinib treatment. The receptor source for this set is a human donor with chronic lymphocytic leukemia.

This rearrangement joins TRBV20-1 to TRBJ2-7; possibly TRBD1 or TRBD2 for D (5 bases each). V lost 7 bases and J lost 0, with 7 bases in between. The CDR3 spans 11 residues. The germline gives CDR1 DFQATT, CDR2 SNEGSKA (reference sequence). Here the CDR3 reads CSGGDSYEQYF. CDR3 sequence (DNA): TGCAGTGGAGGGGACTCCTACGAGCAGTACTTC.

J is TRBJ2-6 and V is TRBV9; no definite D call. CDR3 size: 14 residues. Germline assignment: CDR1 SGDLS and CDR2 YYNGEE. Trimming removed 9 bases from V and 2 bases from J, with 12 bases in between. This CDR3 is CATSPSAGANVLTF. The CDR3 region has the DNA TGTGCCACCTCTCCCTCTGCTGGGGCCAACGTCCTGACTTTC.

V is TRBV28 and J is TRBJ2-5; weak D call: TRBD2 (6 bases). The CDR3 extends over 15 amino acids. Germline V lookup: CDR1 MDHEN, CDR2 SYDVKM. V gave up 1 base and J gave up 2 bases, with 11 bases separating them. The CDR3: CASSLYTGGQETQYF. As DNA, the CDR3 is TGTGCCAGCAGTTTATATACCGGGGGACAAGAGACCCAGTACTTC.

In nucleotides, the CDR3 is TGTGCCAGCAGTAAGGGACTAGCGGGAGATCTAGATACGCAGTATTTT. Translated, it gives CASSKGLAGDLDTQYF. J is TRBJ2-3 and V is TRBV2, with 14 nucleotides matching TRBD2. Germline V gives CDR1 SNHLY, CDR2 FYNNEI. The CDR3 runs 16 residues. Trimming removed 5 bases from V and 5 bases from J; junction bases left unmatched: 6.

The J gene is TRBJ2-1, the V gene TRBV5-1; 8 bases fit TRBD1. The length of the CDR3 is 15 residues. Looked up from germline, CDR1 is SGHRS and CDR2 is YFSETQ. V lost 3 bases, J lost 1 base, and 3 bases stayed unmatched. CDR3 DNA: TGCGCCAGCAGCTCAGGGGACAGGTCCTACAATGAGCAGTTCTTC. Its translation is CASSSGDRSYNEQFF.

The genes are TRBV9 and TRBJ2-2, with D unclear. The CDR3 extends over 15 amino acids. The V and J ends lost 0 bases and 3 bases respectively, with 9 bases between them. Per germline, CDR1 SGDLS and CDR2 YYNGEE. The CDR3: CASSVESRDTGELFF. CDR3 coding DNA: TGTGCCAGCAGCGTAGAAAGTAGGGACACCGGGGAGCTGTTTTTT.

CDR3 coding DNA: TGCAGCGTCCTGGGACACGGGGGAGATACGCAGTATTTT. Encoded protein: CSVLGHGGDTQYF. The V and J genes are TRBV29-1 and TRBJ2-3; D tentatively fits TRBD1 or TRBD2 (6 bases each). Trimming took off 6 bases at V and 5 bases at J, with 15 bases between the two ends. The CDR3 sequence is 13 residues long. Per germline, CDR1 SQVTM and CDR2 ANQGSEA.

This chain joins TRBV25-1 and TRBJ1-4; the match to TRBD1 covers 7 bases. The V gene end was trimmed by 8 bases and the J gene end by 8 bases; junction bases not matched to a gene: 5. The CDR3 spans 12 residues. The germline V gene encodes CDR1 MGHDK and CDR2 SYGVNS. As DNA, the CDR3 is TGTGCCAGCGCCGGGACAGTGGAAAAACTGTTTTTT. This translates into CASAGTVEKLFF.

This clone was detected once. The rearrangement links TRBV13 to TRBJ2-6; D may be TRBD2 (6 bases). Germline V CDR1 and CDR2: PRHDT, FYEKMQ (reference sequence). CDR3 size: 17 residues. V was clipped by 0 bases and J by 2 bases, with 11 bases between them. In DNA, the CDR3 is TGTGCCAGCAGCTTAGGGGGACTCGCTCCTGGGGCCAACGTCCTGACTTTC. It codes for CASSLGGLAPGANVLTF. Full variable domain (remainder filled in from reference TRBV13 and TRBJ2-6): AAGVIQSPRHLIKEKRETATLKCYPIPRHDTVYWYQQGPGQDPQFLISFYEKMQSDKGSIPDRFSAQQFSDYHSELNMSSLELGDSALYFCASSLGGLAPGANVLTFGAGSRLTVL.

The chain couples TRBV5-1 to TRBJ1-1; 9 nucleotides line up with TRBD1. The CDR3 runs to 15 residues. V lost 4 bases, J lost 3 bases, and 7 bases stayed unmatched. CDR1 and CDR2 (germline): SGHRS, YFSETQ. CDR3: CASSPNRGLHTEAFF. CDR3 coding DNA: TGCGCCAGCAGCCCGAACAGGGGGCTTCACACTGAAGCTTTCTTT.

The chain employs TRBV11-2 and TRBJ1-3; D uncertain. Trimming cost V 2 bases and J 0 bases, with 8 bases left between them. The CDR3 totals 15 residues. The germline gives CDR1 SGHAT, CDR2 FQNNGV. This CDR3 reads CASSLTRSSGNTIYF. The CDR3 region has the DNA TGTGCCAGCAGCTTAACGCGGAGCTCTGGAAACACCATATATTTT.

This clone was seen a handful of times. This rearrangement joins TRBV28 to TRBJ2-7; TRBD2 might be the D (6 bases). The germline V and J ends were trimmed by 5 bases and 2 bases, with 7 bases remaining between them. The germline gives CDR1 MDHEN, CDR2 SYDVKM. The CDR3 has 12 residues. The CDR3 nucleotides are TGTGCCAGCAGTCGGGAGCCCTACGAGCAGTACTTC. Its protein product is CASSREPYEQYF.

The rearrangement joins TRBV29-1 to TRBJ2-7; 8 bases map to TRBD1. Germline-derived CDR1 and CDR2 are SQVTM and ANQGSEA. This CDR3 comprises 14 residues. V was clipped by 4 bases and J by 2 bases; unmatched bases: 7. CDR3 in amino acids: CSVVPSDRAYEQYF. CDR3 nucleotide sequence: TGCAGCGTTGTACCGTCGGACAGGGCCTACGAGCAGTACTTC.

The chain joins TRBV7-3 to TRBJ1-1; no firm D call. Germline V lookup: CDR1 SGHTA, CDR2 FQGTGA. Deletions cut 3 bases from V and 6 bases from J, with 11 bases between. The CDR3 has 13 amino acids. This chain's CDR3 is CASSFIGEPEAFF. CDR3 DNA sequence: TGTGCCAGCAGCTTCATTGGGGAACCTGAAGCTTTCTTT.

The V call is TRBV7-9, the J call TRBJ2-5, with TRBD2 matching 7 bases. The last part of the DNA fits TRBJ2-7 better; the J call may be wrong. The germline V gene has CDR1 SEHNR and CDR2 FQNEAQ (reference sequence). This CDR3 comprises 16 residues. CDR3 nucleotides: TGTGCCAGCAGCCCTCCCCCGCCGGGAGGCGTCTACGAGCAGTACTTC. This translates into CASSPPPPGGVYEQYF.

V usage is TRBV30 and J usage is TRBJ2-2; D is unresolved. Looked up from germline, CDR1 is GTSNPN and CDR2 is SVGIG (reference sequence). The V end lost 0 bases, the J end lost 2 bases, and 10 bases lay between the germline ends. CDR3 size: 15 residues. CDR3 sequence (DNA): TGTGCCTGGAGTGTATTCGCGGCCAACACCGGGGAGCTGTTTTTT. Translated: CAWSVFAANTGELFF.